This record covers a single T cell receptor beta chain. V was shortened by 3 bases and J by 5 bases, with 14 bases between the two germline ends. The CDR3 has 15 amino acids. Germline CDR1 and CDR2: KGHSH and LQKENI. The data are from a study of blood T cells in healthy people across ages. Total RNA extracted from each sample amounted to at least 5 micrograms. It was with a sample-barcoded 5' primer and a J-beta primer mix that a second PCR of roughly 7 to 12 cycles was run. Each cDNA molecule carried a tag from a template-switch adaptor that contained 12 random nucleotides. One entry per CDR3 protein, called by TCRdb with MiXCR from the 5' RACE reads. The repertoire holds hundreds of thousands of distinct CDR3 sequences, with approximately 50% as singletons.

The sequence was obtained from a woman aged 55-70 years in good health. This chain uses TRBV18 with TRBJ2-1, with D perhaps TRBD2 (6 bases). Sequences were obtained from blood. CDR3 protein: CASSPVLAYDNEQFF. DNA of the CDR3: TGTGCCAGCTCACCGGTACTAGCTTACGACAATGAGCAGTTCTTC.